This T cell receptor beta chain was recorded in a study of T cells in Graves' hyperthyroidism and ophthalmopathy. Diagnosing involved the use of clinical symptoms, serum thyroxine and TRAb, thyroid ultrasound and orbital computed tomography. This clonotype was picked up a small number of times. RNA transcripts were the template for amplifying TCR beta CDR3 regions. HTBI primers were the set used in a first-round RT-PCR of the TCR CDR3. TCRdb independently ran MiXCR on the multiplex PCR reads; one entry per CDR3 protein. The sample includes hundreds of thousands of distinct CDR3 sequences, about 45% of them seen just once. The source material was peripheral blood or thyroid tissue (not recorded which). The clonotype was recovered from an adult man with Graves' disease, either hyperthyroidism or ophthalmopathy (not recorded which).

This CDR3 reads CASSYEGLWETQYF. In DNA form, the CDR3 reads TGTGCCAGCAGTTATGAGGGGTTATGGGAGACCCAGTACTTC. The chain joins TRBV7-2 to TRBJ2-5, with D perhaps being TRBD1 or TRBD2 (5 bases each). The CDR3 spans 14 residues. V dropped 6 bases and J dropped 5 bases, with 16 bases sitting between them. The germline gives CDR1 SGHTA, CDR2 FQGNSA.